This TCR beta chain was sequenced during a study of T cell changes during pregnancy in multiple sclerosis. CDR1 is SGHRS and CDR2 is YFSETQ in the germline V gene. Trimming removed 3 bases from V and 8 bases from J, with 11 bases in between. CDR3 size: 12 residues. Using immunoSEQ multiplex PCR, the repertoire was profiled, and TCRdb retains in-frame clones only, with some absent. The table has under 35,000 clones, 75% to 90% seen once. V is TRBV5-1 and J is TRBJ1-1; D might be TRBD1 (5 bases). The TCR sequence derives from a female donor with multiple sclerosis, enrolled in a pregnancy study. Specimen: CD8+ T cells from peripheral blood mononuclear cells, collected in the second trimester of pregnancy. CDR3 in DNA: TGCGCCAGCAGCTCCACAGGTTTCGAAGCTTTCTTT. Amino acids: CASSSTGFEAFF.